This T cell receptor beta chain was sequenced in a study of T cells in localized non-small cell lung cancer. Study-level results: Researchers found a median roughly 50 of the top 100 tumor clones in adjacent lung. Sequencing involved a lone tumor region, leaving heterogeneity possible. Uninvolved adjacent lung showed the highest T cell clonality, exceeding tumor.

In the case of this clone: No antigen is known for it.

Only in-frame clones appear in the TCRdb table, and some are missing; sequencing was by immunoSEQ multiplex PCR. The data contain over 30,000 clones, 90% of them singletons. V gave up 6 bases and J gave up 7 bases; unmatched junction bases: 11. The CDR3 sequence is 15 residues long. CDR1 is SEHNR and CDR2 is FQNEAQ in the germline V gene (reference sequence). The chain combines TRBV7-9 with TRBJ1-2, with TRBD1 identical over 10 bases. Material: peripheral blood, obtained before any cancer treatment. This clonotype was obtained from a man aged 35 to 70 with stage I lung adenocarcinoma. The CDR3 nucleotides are TGTGCCAGCAGTACCGGGACAGGGGAGCTTCTTGGCTACACCTTC. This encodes CASSTGTGELLGYTF. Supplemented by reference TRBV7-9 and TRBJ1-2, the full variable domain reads DTGVSQNPRHKITKRGQNVTFRCDPISEHNRLYWYRQTLGQGPEFLTYFQNEAQLEKSRLLSDRFSAERPKGSFSTLEIQRTEQGDSAMYLCASSTGTGELLGYTFGSGTRLTVV.